These 25 T cell receptor beta chains share one sample of origin, sequenced in a study of blood T cell repertoires in COVID-19 (dated by TCRdb to about 2020). Receptor amplification or capture employed the immunoSEQ multiplex PCR assay. This immuneACCESS table, as held by TCRdb, lists in-frame sequences with V and J called but not all clones. Of the missing ones, under half trace to an unresolved V gene in checked studies; the others have no known cause. This sample comprises about 39,000 clones, approximately 89% of them detected only once. Together, the top ten hold approximately 2% of the sample. Sequencing used peripheral blood. The receptors were gathered from a man aged 45-65 years with active COVID-19.

The chain is built from TRBV6-2 or TRBV6-3 and TRBJ1-1; D is perhaps TRBD1 (6 bases). CDR3 length: 12 amino acids. CDR1 and CDR2 from the germline V gene are MNHEY and SVGEGT. Trimming removed 6 bases from V and 7 bases from J, with 12 bases in between. The CDR3 DNA reads as TGTGCCAGCAGCCGTTGGACAGATGAAGCTTTCTTT. Residues: CASSRWTDEAFF.

The chain joins TRBV16 to TRBJ2-1, with D perhaps matching TRBD2 (5 bases). Per the germline V gene, CDR1 is KGHSY and CDR2 is FQNENV. V was pared by 2 bases and J by 2 bases, with 13 bases between. The length of the CDR3 is 16 residues. The CDR3 loop reads CASSQAGSSTYNEQFF. DNA for the CDR3: TGTGCCAGCAGCCAAGCGGGTAGTAGCACCTACAATGAGCAGTTCTTC.

The chain carries TRBV5-4 and TRBJ2-5; TRBD1 is a possible D gene (6 bases). Germline V gene lookup returns CDR1 SGHNT and CDR2 YYREEE (reference sequence). This CDR3 is 14 amino acids long. Deletions cut 4 bases from V and 5 bases from J, with 15 bases between. This CDR3 reads CASSPRQARETQYF. The CDR3 DNA is TGTGCCAGCAGCCCCCGACAGGCCAGGGAGACCCAGTACTTC. Full variable domain (rest looked up from reference TRBV5-4 and TRBJ2-5): ETGVTQSPTHLIKTRGQQVTLRCSSQSGHNTVSWYQQALGQGPQFIFQYYREEENGRGNFPPRFSGLQFPNYSSELNVNALELDDSALYLCASSPRQARETQYFGPGTRLLVL.

The chain combines TRBV5-4 with TRBJ1-2, with 8 nucleotides matching TRBD1. J gave up 4 bases and V 4 bases, and 9 bases lay outside the gene matches. CDR3 length equals 15 residues. Per the germline V gene, CDR1 is SGHNT and CDR2 is YYREEE (reference sequence). The CDR3 sequence is CASSQKQGVGYGYTF. The CDR3 DNA reads as TGTGCCAGCAGCCAAAAACAGGGGGTGGGCTATGGCTACACCTTC.

DNA for the CDR3: TGTGCCAGCTCATCCACTTTTAGGGGCCCAGGCGGTGGGACCCAGTACTTC. Residues: CASSSTFRGPGGGTQYF. The chain combines TRBV18 with TRBJ2-5; tentatively, D is TRBD1 (5 bases). This CDR3 spans 17 amino acids. Germline V gene sequence: CDR1 KGHSH, CDR2 LQKENI. Trimming removed 5 bases from V and 7 bases from J, with 26 bases in between.

This chain connects TRBV9 to TRBJ2-3; a weak D match, TRBD1 (5 bases). Germline-derived CDR1 and CDR2 are SGDLS and YYNGEE. The V end lost 0 bases, the J end lost 0 bases, and 11 bases lay between the germline ends. The CDR3 covers 16 residues. The DNA of the CDR3 is TGTGCCAGCAGCGTAGAAGGGGATTCTAGCACAGATACGCAGTATTTT. Translating gives CASSVEGDSSTDTQYF.

This clone was detected only once. The gene calls are TRBV2 and TRBJ1-5; 7 bases are shared with TRBD1. This CDR3 spans 14 amino acids. V gave up 1 base and J gave up 7 bases; unmatched junction bases: 4. Germline CDR1 and CDR2: SNHLY and FYNNEI. Here the CDR3 reads CASSEEGAQQPQHF. The CDR3 DNA follows: TGTGCCAGCAGTGAAGAGGGGGCTCAACAGCCCCAGCATTTT.

This clone was counted a single time. The genes are TRBV30 and TRBJ2-5; 7 bases are shared with TRBD2. V was clipped by 0 bases and J by 5 bases; unmatched bases: 9. The CDR3 is 15 residues long. The V gene's germline CDR1 is GTSNPN and CDR2 SVGIG (reference sequence). CDR3 amino acids: CAWSVSAGEGETQYF. In DNA form, the CDR3 reads TGTGCCTGGAGTGTCTCGGCGGGAGAGGGGGAGACCCAGTACTTC. Full variable domain (missing parts from reference TRBV30 and TRBJ2-5): SQTIHQWPATLVQPVGSPLSLECTVEGTSNPNLYWYRQAAGRGLQLLFYSVGIGQISSEVPQNLSASRPQDRQFILSSKKLLLSDSGFYLCAWSVSAGEGETQYFGPGTRLLVL.

The CDR3: CATSPLAGEAAEQFF. The CDR3 coding sequence is TGTGCCACCAGTCCACTAGCGGGAGAGGCTGCTGAGCAGTTCTTC. V is TRBV15 and J is TRBJ2-1; 11 nucleotides line up with TRBD2. The V gene's germline CDR1 is LNHNV and CDR2 YYDKDF (reference sequence). The CDR3 loop spans 15 amino acids. Trimming removed 6 bases from V and 9 bases from J; junction bases left unmatched: 10.

This chain links TRBV5-6 with TRBJ2-2; D call uncertain. CDR1 and CDR2 from the germline V gene are SGHDT and YYEEEE. This CDR3 is 13 amino acids long. Trimming pared 4 bases from V and 3 bases from J, leaving 7 bases between. In DNA, the CDR3 is TGTGCCAGCAGCCCTCGGTACACCGGGGAGCTGTTTTTT. As protein: CASSPRYTGELFF.

V usage is TRBV18 and J usage is TRBJ2-5; tentative D call: TRBD2 (6 bases). Germline CDR1 is KGHSH and CDR2 is LQKENI. This CDR3 spans 13 amino acids. V dropped 3 bases and J dropped 5 bases, with 10 bases sitting between them. The CDR3 loop reads CASSPEGRETQYF. As DNA, the CDR3 is TGTGCCAGCTCACCCGAGGGGAGGGAGACCCAGTACTTC.

The J gene is TRBJ2-7, the V gene TRBV5-1, with a possible D match to TRBD2 (6 bases). This CDR3 has 16 amino acids. V was clipped by 1 base and J by 6 bases, with 20 bases between them. Germline assignment: CDR1 SGHRS and CDR2 YFSETQ. CDR3 amino acids: CASSLRRASGVVEQYF. CDR3 coding DNA: TGCGCCAGCAGCTTGCGGAGGGCCTCTGGAGTAGTCGAGCAGTACTTC. Full variable domain (outside the CDR3, taken from reference TRBV5-1 and TRBJ2-7): KAGVTQTPRYLIKTRGQQVTLSCSPISGHRSVSWYQQTPGQGLQFLFEYFSETQRNKGNFPGRFSGRQFSNSRSEMNVSTLELGDSALYLCASSLRRASGVVEQYFGPGTRLTVT.

The chain links TRBV6-5 to TRBJ2-1; 7 nucleotides align to TRBD2. V was clipped by 5 bases and J by 8 bases; unmatched bases: 6. This CDR3 is built from 13 residues. Germline V gene data show CDR1 as MNHEY and CDR2 as SVGAGI. DNA for the CDR3: TGTGCCAGCAGTCGCGGCGGGGGACATGAGCAGTTCTTC. Its protein product is CASSRGGGHEQFF.

The rearrangement joins TRBV6-5 to TRBJ1-5; D is possibly TRBD1 (6 bases). Trimming cost V 0 bases and J 6 bases, with 6 bases left between them. CDR1 and CDR2 (germline): MNHEY, SVGAGI. CDR3 size: 13 residues. The CDR3: CASSYSRGQPQHF. The CDR3 DNA sequence: TGTGCCAGCAGTTACTCCAGGGGTCAGCCCCAGCATTTT.

The sample holds a few counts of this clone. This chain connects TRBV9 to TRBJ2-2; D is possibly TRBD2 (5 bases). V lost 4 bases, J lost 0 bases, and 19 bases lay in between. The CDR3 has 18 amino acids. Germline V CDR1 and CDR2: SGDLS, YYNGEE. CDR3: CASSFTLVLAPNTGELFF. The CDR3 DNA reads as TGTGCCAGCAGCTTCACCTTGGTGCTAGCCCCGAACACCGGGGAGCTGTTTTTT. The full variable domain, in which reference TRBV9 and TRBJ2-2 provide the parts outside the CDR3, is DSGVTQTPKHLITATGQRVTLRCSPRSGDLSVYWYQQSLDQGLQFLIQYYNGEERAKGNILERFSAQQFPDLHSELNLSSLELGDSALYFCASSFTLVLAPNTGELFFGEGSRLTVL.

This clone is deemed medium-sized. The V call is TRBV6-2 or TRBV6-3, the J call TRBJ1-1; D is perhaps TRBD1 (6 bases). This CDR3 comprises 14 residues. V lost 4 bases, J lost 10 bases, and 19 bases lay in between. Germline V gives CDR1 MNHEY, CDR2 SVGEGT. The CDR3 DNA reads as TGTGCCAGCAGTTCACTCGGGACAAGGTTGGGAGCTTTCTTT. It specifies CASSSLGTRLGAFF.

This rearrangement joins TRBV18 to TRBJ2-5; 11 bases are a match to TRBD1. Trimming cost V 3 bases and J 4 bases; bases outside gene matches: 4. CDR1 and CDR2 (germline): KGHSH, LQKENI. The CDR3 covers 15 residues. The CDR3 protein is CASSPTGTGGETQYF. DNA for the CDR3: TGTGCCAGCTCACCTACCGGGACAGGGGGAGAGACCCAGTACTTC.

The chain joins TRBV9 to TRBJ2-3, with D perhaps TRBD2 (6 bases). The germline gives CDR1 SGDLS, CDR2 YYNGEE. The CDR3 totals 15 residues. With 3 bases removed from V and 1 base from J, the gap between germline ends came to 12 bases. The CDR3 loop reads CASSDGTLRTDTQYF. The CDR3 bases are TGTGCCAGCAGCGACGGGACTCTACGCACAGATACGCAGTATTTT.

The chain employs TRBV9 and TRBJ2-2; 8 nucleotides align to TRBD1. J gave up 7 bases and V 3 bases, and 5 bases lay outside the gene matches. The germline V gene has CDR1 SGDLS and CDR2 YYNGEE. This CDR3 has 14 residues. The CDR3 here is CASSEPTGVGELFF. The CDR3 nucleotides read TGTGCCAGCAGCGAACCGACAGGGGTCGGGGAGCTGTTTTTT.

V is TRBV21-1 and J is TRBJ2-7; TRBD1 was called by the table and not checked on the DNA. TRBV21-1 is assigned pseudogene status. The CDR3 runs to 22 residues. The CDR3 bases are TGTGCCAGCAGCAAAGCGCGACGCTGTGGACAGGGGGATTCCTTGAATAGGCACGAGCAGTACTTC. Protein: CASSKARRCGQGDSLNRHEQYF.

This chain uses TRBV6-5 with TRBJ2-7, with D perhaps matching TRBD1 (6 bases). The CDR3 runs to 15 residues. The germline gives CDR1 MNHEY, CDR2 SVGAGI. The germline V and J ends were trimmed by 6 bases and 4 bases, with 19 bases remaining between them. The CDR3 loop reads CASRDSGHPAYEQYF. The CDR3, as DNA: TGTGCCAGCAGGGACTCGGGACACCCAGCGTACGAGCAGTACTTC.

V usage is TRBV6-5 and J usage is TRBJ1-2; possibly TRBD1 for D (6 bases). The V gene lost 5 bases and the J gene lost 3 bases, with 10 bases spanning the gap. CDR1 MNHEY and CDR2 SVGAGI come from the germline V gene. The CDR3 has 13 residues. DNA of the CDR3: TGTGCCAGCAGTCTAGGACAGTACTATGGCTACACCTTC. This translates into CASSLGQYYGYTF.

The chain couples TRBV5-4 to TRBJ1-1, with TRBD1 matching 7 bases. Germline V gene lookup returns CDR1 SGHNT and CDR2 YYREEE (reference sequence). CDR3 length: 16 amino acids. With V trimmed by 0 bases and J by 0 bases, 5 bases remained unmatched. CDR3 amino acids: CASSLESGGMNTEAFF. CDR3 DNA: TGTGCCAGCAGCTTGGAATCAGGGGGAATGAACACTGAAGCTTTCTTT.

The CDR3 region has the DNA TGCAGCGTGACCGGGACAGGGGGCTTTGGGGCCAACGTCCTGACTTTC. This sequence encodes CSVTGTGGFGANVLTF. This rearrangement joins TRBV29-1 to TRBJ2-6; TRBD1 matches 12 bases. V was pared by 6 bases and J by 3 bases, with 6 bases of the junction left unmatched. Germline V gene data show CDR1 as SQVTM and CDR2 as ANQGSEA. The CDR3 contains 16 residues.

The chain couples TRBV11-2 to TRBJ2-7; tentative D call: TRBD2 (6 bases). Between the trimmed V and J ends, which lost 3 bases and 1 base, there was a span of 13 bases. The CDR3 totals 15 residues. Germline loops: CDR1 SGHAT, CDR2 FQNNGV. The CDR3: CASSLSRGRSYEQYF. Written as DNA, the CDR3 is TGTGCCAGCAGCTTGAGTCGAGGGAGGTCCTACGAGCAGTACTTC. The complete variable domain, with remaining parts taken from reference TRBV11-2 and TRBJ2-7, reads EAGVAQSPRYKIIEKRQSVAFWCNPISGHATLYWYQQILGQGPKLLIQFQNNGVVDDSQLPKDRFSAERLKGVDSTLKIQPAKLEDSAVYLCASSLSRGRSYEQYFGPGTRLTVT.